A selection of T cell receptor beta chains follows, all from one sample in a study of cytomegalovirus exposure and HLA in healthy donors. Libraries were prepared by immunoSEQ multiplex PCR; TCRdb keeps only in-frame clonotypes and omits some of them. Recorded for this sample: under 95,000 clones. Sequencing used PBMCs. All receptors derive from a man aged 18 to 29 in good health and CMV-seropositive. CDR3s include the opening cysteine and the closing phenylalanine or tryptophan. Fields, in order: J gene, D gene, V gene, CDR3 DNA, CDR3 protein. D genes are given only for firm matches.

>TRBJ1-1|NA|TRBV28
TGTGCCAGCAGTTGGAGGATCACTGAAGCTTTCTTT
CASSWRITEAFF
>TRBJ1-6|NA|TRBV5-6
TGTGCCAGCAGTTCGCTCTTGGCGGGGGGTGCGGGGTCACCCCTCCACTTT
CASSSLLAGGAGSPLHF
>TRBJ2-7|NA|TRBV4-2
TGTGCCAGCAGCCAAGATGAGGGGACTTACGAGCAGTACTTC
CASSQDEGTYEQYF
>TRBJ2-7|TRBD2|TRBV13
TGTGCCAGCAGCCCCCCTAGCGGCACCTACGAGCAGTACTTC
CASSPPSGTYEQYF
>TRBJ2-7|NA|TRBV28
TGTGCCAGCAGCAAATTCGGGACTCAGAGCTCCTACGAGCAGTACTTC
CASSKFGTQSSYEQYF
>TRBJ1-5|TRBD1|TRBV9
TGTGCCAGCAGCAGGACAGGGGGCGTAGGTCAGCCCCAGCATTTT
CASSRTGGVGQPQHF
>TRBJ1-1|TRBD1|TRBV10-3
TGTGCCATCAGTGGGACAGGTACTCTGATGGGAGCTTTCTTT
CAISGTGTLMGAFF
>TRBJ1-3|NA|TRBV5-1
TGCGCCAGCAGCTCGGGACAAGGAAACACCATATATTTT
CASSSGQGNTIYF
>TRBJ2-3|NA|TRBV25-1
TGTGCCAGCAGTGACCGGGACACCGCCACAGATACGCAGTATTTT
CASSDRDTATDTQYF
>TRBJ2-7|NA|TRBV27
TGTGCCAGCAGTTTCAGCAGCGCCTACGAGCAGTACTTC
CASSFSSAYEQYF
>TRBJ1-1|NA|TRBV29-1
TGCAGCGCCCGAGGACTCCAGAACACTGAAGCTTTCTTT
CSARGLQNTEAFF
>TRBJ1-5|TRBD1|TRBV10-3
TGTGCCATCAGTGACTGGACAGGGGATAGCAATCAGCCCCAGCATTTT
CAISDWTGDSNQPQHF
>TRBJ2-7|TRBD1|TRBV19
TGTGCCAGTAGTCGGGCAGGGGGCACCTACGAGCAGTACTTC
CASSRAGGTYEQYF
>TRBJ2-2|TRBD1|TRBV6-1
TGTGCCAGCAGGCACACAGGGGTTGGGGAGCTGTTTTTT
CASRHTGVGELFF
>TRBJ1-3|TRBD1|TRBV5-1
TGCGCCAGTACAGGGGAAGGTGGAAACACCATATATTTT
CASTGEGGNTIYF
>TRBJ2-7|TRBD1|TRBV6-1
TGTGCCAGCAGTGGGGGGACAGGGGCCATCTACGAGCAGTACTTC
CASSGGTGAIYEQYF
>TRBJ2-3|TRBD2|TRBV30
TGTGCCTTCGGAGCGGGGGTGGGCACAGATACGCAGTATTTT
CAFGAGVGTDTQYF
>TRBJ2-3|NA|TRBV7-3
TGTGCCAGCAGCTTAACCCGAGAAGATACGCAGTATTTT
CASSLTREDTQYF
>TRBJ1-1|TRBD1|TRBV19
TGTGCCAGTAGTATTATTTCAGGGGGGTTCAACACTGAAGCTTTCTTT
CASSIISGGFNTEAFF
>TRBJ1-2|NA|TRBV4-2
TGTGCCAGCAGCCAAGATCTTACGGTCGGGGATGGCTACACCTTC
CASSQDLTVGDGYTF
>TRBJ2-7|NA|TRBV27
TGTGCCAGCAGTTTAGGCCCTGGTCCCTACGAGCAGTACTTC
CASSLGPGPYEQYF
>TRBJ1-2|NA|TRBV28
TGTGCCAGCAGTTTTATCAGGGCTAACTATGGCTACACCTTC
CASSFIRANYGYTF
>TRBJ2-7|TRBD1|TRBV11-2
TGTGCCAGCAGCTATGGGACAGGAGGCTACGAGCAGTACTTC
CASSYGTGGYEQYF
>TRBJ2-2|NA|TRBV18
TGTGCCAGCTCACCAAAGTATGGAGCCAACACCGGGGAGCTGTTTTTT
CASSPKYGANTGELFF
>TRBJ2-3|NA|TRBV5-4
TGTGCCAGCAGCTACAGCAAGGAGGCAGATACGCAGTATTTT
CASSYSKEADTQYF